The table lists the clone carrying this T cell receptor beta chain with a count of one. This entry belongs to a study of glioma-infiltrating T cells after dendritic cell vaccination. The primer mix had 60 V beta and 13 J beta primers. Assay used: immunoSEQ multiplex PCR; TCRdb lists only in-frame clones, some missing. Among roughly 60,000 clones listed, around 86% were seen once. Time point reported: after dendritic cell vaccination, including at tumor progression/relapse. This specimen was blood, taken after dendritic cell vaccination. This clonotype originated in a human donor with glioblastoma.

The CDR3 sequence is CASSQAQGGSMATNEKLFF. The CDR3 bases are TGTGCCAGCAGCCAGGCACAGGGGGGGTCGATGGCAACTAATGAAAAACTGTTTTTT. The chain links TRBV4-2 to TRBJ1-4, with 8 positions matching TRBD1. V shed 3 bases and J 0 bases; nucleotides not matched to a gene: 12. The V gene's germline CDR1 is LGHNA and CDR2 YNFKEQ. The CDR3 is 19 residues long.